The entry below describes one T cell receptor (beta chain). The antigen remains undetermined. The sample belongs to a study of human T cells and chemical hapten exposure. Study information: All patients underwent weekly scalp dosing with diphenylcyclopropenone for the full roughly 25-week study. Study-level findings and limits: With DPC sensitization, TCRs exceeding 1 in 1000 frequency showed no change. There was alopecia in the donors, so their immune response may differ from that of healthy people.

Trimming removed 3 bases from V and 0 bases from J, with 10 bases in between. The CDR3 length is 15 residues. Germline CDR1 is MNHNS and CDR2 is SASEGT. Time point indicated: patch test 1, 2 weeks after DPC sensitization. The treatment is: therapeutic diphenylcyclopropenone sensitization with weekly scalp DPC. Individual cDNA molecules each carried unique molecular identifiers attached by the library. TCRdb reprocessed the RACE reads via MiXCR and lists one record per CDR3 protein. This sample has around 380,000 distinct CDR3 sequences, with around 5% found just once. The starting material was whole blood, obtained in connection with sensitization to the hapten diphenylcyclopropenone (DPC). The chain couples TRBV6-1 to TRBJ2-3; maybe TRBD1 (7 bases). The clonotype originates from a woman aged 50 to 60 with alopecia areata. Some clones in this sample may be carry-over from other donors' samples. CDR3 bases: TGTGCCAGCAGTGACAGGGGGGCCAGCACAGATACGCAGTATTTT. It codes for CASSDRGASTDTQYF.